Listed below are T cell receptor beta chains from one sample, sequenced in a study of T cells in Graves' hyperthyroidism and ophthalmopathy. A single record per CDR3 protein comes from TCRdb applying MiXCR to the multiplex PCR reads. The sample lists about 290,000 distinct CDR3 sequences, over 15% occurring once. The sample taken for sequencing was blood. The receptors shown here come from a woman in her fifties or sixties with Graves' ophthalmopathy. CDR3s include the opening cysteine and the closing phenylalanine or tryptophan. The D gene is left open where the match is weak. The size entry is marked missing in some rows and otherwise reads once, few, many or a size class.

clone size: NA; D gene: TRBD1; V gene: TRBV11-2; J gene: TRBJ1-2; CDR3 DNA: TGTGCCAGCGCCGACGGGACAGGGCTAGATCTATATGGCTACACCTTC; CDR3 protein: CASADGTGLDLYGYTF
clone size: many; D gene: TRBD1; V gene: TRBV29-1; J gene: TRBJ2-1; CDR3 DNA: TGCAGCGTTGAAAGGTGGCAGGGGGCCCGGGGTGAGCAGTTCTTC; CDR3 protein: CSVERWQGARGEQFF
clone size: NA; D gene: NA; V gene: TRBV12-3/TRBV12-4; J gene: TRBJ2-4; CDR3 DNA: TGTGCCAGCAGCCAACAGGGCAGGCACATTCAGTACTTC; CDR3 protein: CASSQQGRHIQYF
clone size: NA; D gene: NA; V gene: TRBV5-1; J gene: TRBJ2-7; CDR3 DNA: TGTGCCAGCAGCTTGCCCTTCCCGAGCTCCTACGAGCAGTACTTC; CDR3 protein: CASSLPFPSSYEQYF
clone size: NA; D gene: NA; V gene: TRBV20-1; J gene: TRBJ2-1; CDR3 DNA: TGCAGTGCTAGAGAGGGACCTAGTGAGCAGTTCTTC; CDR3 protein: CSAREGPSEQFF
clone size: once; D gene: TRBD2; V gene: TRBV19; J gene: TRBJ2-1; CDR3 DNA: TGTGCCAGTAGTATGACTATCTTCCTAGCGGGATACAATGAGCAGTTCTTC; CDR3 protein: CASSMTIFLAGYNEQFF
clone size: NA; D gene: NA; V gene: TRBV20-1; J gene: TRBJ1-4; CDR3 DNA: TGCAGTGTCGAAATAGGACAGACCGGGAGTGAAAAACTGTTTTTT; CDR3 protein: CSVEIGQTGSEKLFF
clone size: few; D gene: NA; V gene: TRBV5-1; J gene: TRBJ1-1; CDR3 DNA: TGCGCCAGCAGCTTGGACTGGGGGGACACTGAAGCTTTCTTT; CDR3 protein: CASSLDWGDTEAFF
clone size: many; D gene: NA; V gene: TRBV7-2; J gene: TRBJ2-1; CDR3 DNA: TGTGCCAGCAGCTTAAGACAGTCTGCCTATGAGCAGTTCTTC; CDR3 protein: CASSLRQSAYEQFF
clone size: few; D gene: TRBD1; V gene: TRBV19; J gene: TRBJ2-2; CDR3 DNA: TGTGCCAGCACCGGGACAGGGGGCTCTCTGAACACCGGGGAGCTGTTTTTT; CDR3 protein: CASTGTGGSLNTGELFF
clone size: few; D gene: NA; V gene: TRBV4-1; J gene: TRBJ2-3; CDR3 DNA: TGCGCCAGCAGCCAAGGCTCTGATACGCAGTATTTT; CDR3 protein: CASSQGSDTQYF
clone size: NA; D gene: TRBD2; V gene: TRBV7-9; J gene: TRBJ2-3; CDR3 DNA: TGTGCCAGCAGCCGATATGCTAGCGGGAGCACAGATACGCAGTATTTT; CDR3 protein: CASSRYASGSTDTQYF
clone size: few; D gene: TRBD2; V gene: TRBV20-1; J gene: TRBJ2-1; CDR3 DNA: TGCAGTGCTAGAGAGGGACTAGCGGGAGGGCCTCTGGATGAGCAGTTCTTC; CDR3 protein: CSAREGLAGGPLDEQFF
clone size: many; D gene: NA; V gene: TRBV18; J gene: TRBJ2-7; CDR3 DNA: TGTGCCAGCTCAGCGACAGACACCTACGAGCAGTACTTC; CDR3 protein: CASSATDTYEQYF
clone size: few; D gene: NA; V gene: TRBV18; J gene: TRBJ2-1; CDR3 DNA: TGTGCCAGCTCACCAGAGGACTTCGCATCCTACAATGAGCAGTTCTTC; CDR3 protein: CASSPEDFASYNEQFF
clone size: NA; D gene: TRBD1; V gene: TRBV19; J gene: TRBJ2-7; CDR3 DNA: TGTGCCAGTAGTATGGGACAGGGAGTCCTCGAGCAGTACTTC; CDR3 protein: CASSMGQGVLEQYF
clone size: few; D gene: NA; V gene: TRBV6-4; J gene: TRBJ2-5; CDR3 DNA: TGTGCCAGCAGTGTGTGGGGGGTTAAAGAGACCCAGTACTTC; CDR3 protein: CASSVWGVKETQYF
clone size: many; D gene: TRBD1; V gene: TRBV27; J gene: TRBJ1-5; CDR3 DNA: TGTGCCAGCAGCCCACTCGGACAGGACTTGACTATCGCCCAGCATTTT; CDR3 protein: CASSPLGQDLTIAQHF
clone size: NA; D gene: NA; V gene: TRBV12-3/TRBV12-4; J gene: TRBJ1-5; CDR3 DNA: TGTGCCTGCACCAAGGACAGAACATATCAGCCCCAGCATTTT; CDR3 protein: CACTKDRTYQPQHF
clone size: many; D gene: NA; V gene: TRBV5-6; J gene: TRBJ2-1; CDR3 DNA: TGTGCCAGCAGCCCTTTAAACGGGAGATCCTACAATGAGCAGTTCTTC; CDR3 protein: CASSPLNGRSYNEQFF
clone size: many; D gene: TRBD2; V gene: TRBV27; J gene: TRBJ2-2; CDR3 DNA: TGTGCCAGCGCCCGTCCGGGACTAGCGGGAGAAGGCACCGGGGAGCTGTTTTTT; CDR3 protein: CASARPGLAGEGTGELFF
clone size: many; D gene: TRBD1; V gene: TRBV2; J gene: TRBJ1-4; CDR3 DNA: TGTGCCAGCAACGGACAGGGTGTTGCAAAACTGTTTTTT; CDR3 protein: CASNGQGVAKLFF
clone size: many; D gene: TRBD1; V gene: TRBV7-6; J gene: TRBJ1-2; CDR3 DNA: TGTGCCAGCAGCTTAGGGCAGGGGGCTGACTATGGCTACACCTTC; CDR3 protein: CASSLGQGADYGYTF
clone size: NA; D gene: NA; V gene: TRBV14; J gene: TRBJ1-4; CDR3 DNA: TGTGCCAGCAGCCAGAGGGGTCGAGGATATAATGAAAAACTGTTTTTT; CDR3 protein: CASSQRGRGYNEKLFF
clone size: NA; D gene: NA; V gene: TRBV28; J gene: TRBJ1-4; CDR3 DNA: TGTGCCAGCTTTACTGCAACTAATGAAAAACTGTTTTTT; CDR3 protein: CASFTATNEKLFF
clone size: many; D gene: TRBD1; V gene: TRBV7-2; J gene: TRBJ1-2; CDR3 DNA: TGTGCCAGCAGTCTTATGGGGACAGGGAAAAATGGCTACACCTTC; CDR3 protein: CASSLMGTGKNGYTF
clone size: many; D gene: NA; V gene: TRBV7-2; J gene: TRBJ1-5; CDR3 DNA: TGTGCCAGCAGCTTAAACGCAGGGCAACAGCCCCAGCATTTT; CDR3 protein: CASSLNAGQQPQHF
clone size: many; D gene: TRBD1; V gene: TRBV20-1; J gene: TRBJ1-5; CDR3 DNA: TGCAGTGCTGAGACAGGGGAGGTTGATCAGCCCCAGCATTTT; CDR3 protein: CSAETGEVDQPQHF
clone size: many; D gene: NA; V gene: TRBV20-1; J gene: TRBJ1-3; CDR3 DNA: TGCAGTGCTATTCGTCTACCTGGAAACACCATATATTTT; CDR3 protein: CSAIRLPGNTIYF
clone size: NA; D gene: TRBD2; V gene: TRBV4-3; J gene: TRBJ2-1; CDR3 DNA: TGCGCCAGCAGCCTCCGGACTGCTAGCGGATCCTACAATGAGCAGTTCTTC; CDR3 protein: CASSLRTASGSYNEQFF
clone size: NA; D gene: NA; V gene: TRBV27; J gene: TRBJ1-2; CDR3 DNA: TGTGCCAGCAGTTTATTCCCGACTGACTCGAACGATGGCTACACCTTC; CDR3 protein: CASSLFPTDSNDGYTF
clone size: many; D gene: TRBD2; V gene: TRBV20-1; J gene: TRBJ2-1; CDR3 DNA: TGCAGTGCGCCGACCCTAGCGGGAGGCTACAATGAGCAGTTCTTC; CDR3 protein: CSAPTLAGGYNEQFF
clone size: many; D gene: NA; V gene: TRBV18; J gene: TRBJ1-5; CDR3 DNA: TGTGCCAGCTCACCCGATATCGATCAGCCCCAGCATTTT; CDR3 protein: CASSPDIDQPQHF
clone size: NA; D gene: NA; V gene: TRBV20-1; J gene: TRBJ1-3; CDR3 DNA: TGCAGTGCTGGGTTGGGAGGGGCTGGAAACACCATATATTTT; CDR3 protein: CSAGLGGAGNTIYF
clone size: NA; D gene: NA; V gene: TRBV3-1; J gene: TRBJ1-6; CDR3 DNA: TGTGCCAGCAGCCAAGAAAGGGGTATGGCCCTCCACTTT; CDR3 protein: CASSQERGMALHF
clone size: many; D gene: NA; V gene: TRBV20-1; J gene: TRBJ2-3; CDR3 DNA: TGCAGTGCTAGAGGAGGGGGGGGGCCTACAGATACGCAGTATTTT; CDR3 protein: CSARGGGGPTDTQYF
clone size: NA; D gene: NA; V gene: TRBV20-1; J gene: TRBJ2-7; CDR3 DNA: TGCAGTGCTAGCTCGGACCTCTACGAGCAGTACTTC; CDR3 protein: CSASSDLYEQYF
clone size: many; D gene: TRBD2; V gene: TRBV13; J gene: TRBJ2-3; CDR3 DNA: TGTGCCAGCAGCTTGGGGGGGTACACAGATACGCAGTATTTT; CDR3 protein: CASSLGGYTDTQYF
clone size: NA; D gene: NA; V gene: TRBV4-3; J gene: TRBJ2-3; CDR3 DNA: TGCGCCAGCAGCCAAGATGAACCTAGCACAGATACGCAGTATTTT; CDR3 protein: CASSQDEPSTDTQYF
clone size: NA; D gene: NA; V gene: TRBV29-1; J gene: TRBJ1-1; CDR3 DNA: TGCAGCGTTGCGGGACCAATGAACACTGAAGCTTTCTTT; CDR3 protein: CSVAGPMNTEAFF
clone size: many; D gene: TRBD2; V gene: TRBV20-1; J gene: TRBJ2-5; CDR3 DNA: TGCAGTGCTCTACTAGCGGGGTCTTTCCAAGAGACCCAGTACTTC; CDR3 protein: CSALLAGSFQETQYF
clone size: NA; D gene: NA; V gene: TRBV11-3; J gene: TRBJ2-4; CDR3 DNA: TGTGCCAGCAGCTTGAGTGTGGGGAAAAACATTCAGTACTTC; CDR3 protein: CASSLSVGKNIQYF
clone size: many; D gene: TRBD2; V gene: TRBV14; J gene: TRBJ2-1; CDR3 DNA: TGTGCCAGCAGCGGACTAGCGGGAGGTGAGCAGTTCTTC; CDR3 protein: CASSGLAGGEQFF
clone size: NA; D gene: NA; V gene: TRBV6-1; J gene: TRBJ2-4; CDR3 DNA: TGTGCCAGCAGTCGGCAGGGAAATCTAGCCAAAAACATTCAGTACTTC; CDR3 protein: CASSRQGNLAKNIQYF
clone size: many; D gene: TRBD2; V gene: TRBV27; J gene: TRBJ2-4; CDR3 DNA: TGTGCCAGCAGTCCCCGGACTAGCGGAGAGGGAAACATTCAGTACTTC; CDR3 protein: CASSPRTSGEGNIQYF
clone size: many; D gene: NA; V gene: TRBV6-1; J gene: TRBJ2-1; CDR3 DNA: TGTGCCAGCAGCCCCGGCGGGGCACAGGAGCAGTTCTTC; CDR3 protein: CASSPGGAQEQFF
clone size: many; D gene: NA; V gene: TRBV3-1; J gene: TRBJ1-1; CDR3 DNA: TGTGCCAGCAGCCAAGATCGAAGGGTTTCCACTGAAGCTTTCTTT; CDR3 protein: CASSQDRRVSTEAFF
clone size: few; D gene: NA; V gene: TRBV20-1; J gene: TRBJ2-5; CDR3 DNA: TGCAGTGCTAGGGTTAGCGTAGTCCAAGAGACCCAGTACTTC; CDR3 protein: CSARVSVVQETQYF
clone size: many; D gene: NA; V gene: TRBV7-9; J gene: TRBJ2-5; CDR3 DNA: TGTGCCAGCAGCTTCCTGGTGGGAACGGGGACCCAGTACTTC; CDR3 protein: CASSFLVGTGTQYF
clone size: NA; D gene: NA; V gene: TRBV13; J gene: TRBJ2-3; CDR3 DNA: TGTGCCAGCAGCGACTACGGGGGTCCAAGCACAGATACGCAGTATTTT; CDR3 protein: CASSDYGGPSTDTQYF
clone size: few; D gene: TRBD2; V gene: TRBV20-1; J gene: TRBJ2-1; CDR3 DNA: TGCAGTGCGCAGTGGACCGGGACTAGCGGGGGGGTTGTAAATGAGCAGTTCTTC; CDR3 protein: CSAQWTGTSGGVVNEQFF
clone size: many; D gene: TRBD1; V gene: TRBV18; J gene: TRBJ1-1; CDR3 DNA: TGTGCCAGCTCACCACAACAGGGGGCTACCACTGAAGCTTTCTTT; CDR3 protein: CASSPQQGATTEAFF
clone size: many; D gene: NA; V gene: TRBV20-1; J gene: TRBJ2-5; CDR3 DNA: TGCAGTGCACTACCACAGGGACAAGAGACCCAGTACTTC; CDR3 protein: CSALPQGQETQYF
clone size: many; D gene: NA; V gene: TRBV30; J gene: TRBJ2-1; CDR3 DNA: TGTGCCTGGAGTCTGGTGAGCTCCGATGAGCAGTTCTTC; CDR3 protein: CAWSLVSSDEQFF
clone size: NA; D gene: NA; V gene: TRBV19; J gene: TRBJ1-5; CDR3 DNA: TGTGCCAGTAGTATGGCCCAGCAGCATCAGCCCCAGCATTTT; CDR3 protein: CASSMAQQHQPQHF